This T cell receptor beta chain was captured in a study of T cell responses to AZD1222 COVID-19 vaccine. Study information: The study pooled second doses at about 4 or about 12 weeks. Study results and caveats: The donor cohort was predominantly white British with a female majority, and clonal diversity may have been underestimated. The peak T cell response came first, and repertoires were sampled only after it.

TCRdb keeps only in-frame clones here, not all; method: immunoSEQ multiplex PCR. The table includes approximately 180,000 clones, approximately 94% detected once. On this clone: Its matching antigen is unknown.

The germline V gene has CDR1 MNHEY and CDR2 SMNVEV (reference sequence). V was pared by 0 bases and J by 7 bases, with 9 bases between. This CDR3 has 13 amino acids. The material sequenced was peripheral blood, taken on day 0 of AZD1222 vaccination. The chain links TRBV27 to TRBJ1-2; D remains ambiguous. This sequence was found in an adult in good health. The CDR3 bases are TGTGCCAGCAGTTTATCCTCAAGTGTTGGCTACACCTTC. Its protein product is CASSLSSSVGYTF.